Here is one TCR beta chain with its context. Its antigen is as yet unknown. CDR1 is MNHEY, CDR2 SVGAGI, per germline. V was shortened by 6 bases and J by 5 bases, with 11 bases between the two germline ends. The CDR3 loop spans 12 amino acids. A multiplex PCR was run with 60 Vbeta primers and 13 Jbeta primers. The data were produced by immunoSEQ multiplex PCR, yet TCRdb's version contains in-frame clones alone and is incomplete. The data contain 150,000 to 200,000 clones, around 78% of them singletons. This sample stems from a study of cytomegalovirus exposure and HLA in healthy donors. Healthy bone marrow donors formed the donor group. The study's findings and limits: In a later analysis, TCR association rates varied by HLA locus: DRB1 most, HLA-C fewest.

Sequenced sample: PBMCs. The source of this sequence is a middle-aged man in good health and CMV-seronegative. The rearrangement joins TRBV6-5 to TRBJ2-7, with D maybe TRBD1 (6 bases). The CDR3 sequence is CASSTGSDEQYV. As DNA, the CDR3 is TGTGCCAGCAGCACAGGGAGCGACGAGCAGTACGTC.